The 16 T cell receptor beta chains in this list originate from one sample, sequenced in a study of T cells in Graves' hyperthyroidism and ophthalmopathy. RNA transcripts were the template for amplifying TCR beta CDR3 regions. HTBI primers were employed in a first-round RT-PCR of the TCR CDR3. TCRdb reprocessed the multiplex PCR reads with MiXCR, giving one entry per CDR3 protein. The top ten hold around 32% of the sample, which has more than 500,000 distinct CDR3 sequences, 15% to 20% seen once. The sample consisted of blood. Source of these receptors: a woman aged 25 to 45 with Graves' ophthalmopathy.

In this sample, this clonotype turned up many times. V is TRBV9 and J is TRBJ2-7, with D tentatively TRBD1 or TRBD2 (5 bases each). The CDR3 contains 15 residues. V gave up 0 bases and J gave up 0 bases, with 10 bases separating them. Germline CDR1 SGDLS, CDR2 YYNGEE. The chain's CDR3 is CASSVGGTSSYEQYF. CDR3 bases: TGTGCCAGCAGCGTAGGGGGGACCTCCTCCTACGAGCAGTACTTC.

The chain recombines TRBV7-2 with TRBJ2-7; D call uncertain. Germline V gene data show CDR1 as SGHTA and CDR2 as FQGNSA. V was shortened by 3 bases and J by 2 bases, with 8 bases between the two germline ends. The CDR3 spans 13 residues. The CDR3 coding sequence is TGTGCCAGCAGCTTCTCAGTAACCTACGAGCAGTACTTC. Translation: CASSFSVTYEQYF.

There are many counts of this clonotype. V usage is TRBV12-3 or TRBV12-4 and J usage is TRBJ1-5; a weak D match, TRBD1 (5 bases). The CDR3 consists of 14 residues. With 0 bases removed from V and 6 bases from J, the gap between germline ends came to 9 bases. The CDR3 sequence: CASSLAGGGQPQHF. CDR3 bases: TGTGCCAGCAGTTTAGCCGGTGGGGGTCAGCCCCAGCATTTT.

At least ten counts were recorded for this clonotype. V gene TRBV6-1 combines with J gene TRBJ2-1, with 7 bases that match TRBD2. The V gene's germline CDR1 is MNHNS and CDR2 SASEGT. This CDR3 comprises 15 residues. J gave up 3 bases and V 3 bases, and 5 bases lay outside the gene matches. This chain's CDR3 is CASSDFLAGYNEQFF. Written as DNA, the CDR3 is TGTGCCAGCAGTGACTTCTTAGCGGGCTACAATGAGCAGTTCTTC.

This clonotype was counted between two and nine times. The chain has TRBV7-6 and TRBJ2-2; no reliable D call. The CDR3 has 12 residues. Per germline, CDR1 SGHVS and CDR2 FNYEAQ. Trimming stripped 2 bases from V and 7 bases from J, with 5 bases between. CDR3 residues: CASSLRSGELFF. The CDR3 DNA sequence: TGTGCCAGCAGCTTAAGGAGCGGGGAGCTGTTTTTT.

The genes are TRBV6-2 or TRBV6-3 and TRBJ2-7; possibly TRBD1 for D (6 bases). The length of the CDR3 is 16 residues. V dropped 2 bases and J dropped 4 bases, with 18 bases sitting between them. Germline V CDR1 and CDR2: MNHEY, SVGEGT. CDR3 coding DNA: TGTGCCAGCAGTTACGGTGGCCTACAGGGCAAATACGAGCAGTACTTC. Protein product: CASSYGGLQGKYEQYF.

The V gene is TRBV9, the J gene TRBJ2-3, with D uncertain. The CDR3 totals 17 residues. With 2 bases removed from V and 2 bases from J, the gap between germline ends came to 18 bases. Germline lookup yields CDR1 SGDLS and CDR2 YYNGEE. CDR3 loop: CASSVNKELADTDTQYF. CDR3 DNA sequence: TGTGCCAGCAGCGTTAATAAGGAGTTGGCAGACACAGATACGCAGTATTTT.

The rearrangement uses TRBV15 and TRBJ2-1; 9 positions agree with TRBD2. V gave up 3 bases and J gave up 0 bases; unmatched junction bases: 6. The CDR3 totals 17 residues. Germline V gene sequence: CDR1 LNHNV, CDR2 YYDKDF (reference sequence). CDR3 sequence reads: CATSSPLAGSSYNEQFF. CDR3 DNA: TGTGCCACCAGCAGTCCTCTAGCGGGAAGCTCCTACAATGAGCAGTTCTTC.

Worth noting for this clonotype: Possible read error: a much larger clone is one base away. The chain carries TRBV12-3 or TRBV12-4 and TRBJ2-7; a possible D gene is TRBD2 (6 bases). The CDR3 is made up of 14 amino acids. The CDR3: CASSLGGLNYEQCF. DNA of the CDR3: TGTGCCAGCAGTTTAGGGGGACTCAACTACGAGCAGTGCTTC.

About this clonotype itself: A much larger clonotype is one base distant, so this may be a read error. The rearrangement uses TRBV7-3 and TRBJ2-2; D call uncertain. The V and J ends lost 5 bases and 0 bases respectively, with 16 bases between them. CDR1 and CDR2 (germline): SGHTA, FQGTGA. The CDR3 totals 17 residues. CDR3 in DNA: TGTGCCAGCAGCCCAGCTTTGGGCGGCGCGAACACCGGGGAGCTGTTTTTT. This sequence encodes CASSPALGGANTGELFF.

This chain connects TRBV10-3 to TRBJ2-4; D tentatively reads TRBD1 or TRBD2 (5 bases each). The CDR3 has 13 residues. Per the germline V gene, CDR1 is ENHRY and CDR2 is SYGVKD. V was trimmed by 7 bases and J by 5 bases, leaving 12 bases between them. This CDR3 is CAIKAVGENIQYF. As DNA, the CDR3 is TGTGCCATCAAGGCTGTGGGGGAAAACATTCAGTACTTC.

For the CDR3, the DNA is TGTGCCAGTACCCTGGGACTAGCTATCAATGAGCAGTTCTTC. Amino acids: CASTLGLAINEQFF. V usage is TRBV19 and J usage is TRBJ2-1; TRBD2 agrees at 9 bases. After removal of 7 bases from V and 6 bases from J, the junction contained 7 bases not matched to a gene. The CDR3 is 14 amino acids. Germline V gene data show CDR1 as LNHDA and CDR2 as SQIVND (reference sequence).

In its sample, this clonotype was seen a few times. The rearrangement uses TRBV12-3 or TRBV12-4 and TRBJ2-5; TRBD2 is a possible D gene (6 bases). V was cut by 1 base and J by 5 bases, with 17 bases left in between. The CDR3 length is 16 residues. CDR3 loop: CASSLVGPSAGETQYF. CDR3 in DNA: TGTGCCAGCAGTTTAGTCGGCCCTAGCGCGGGGGAGACCCAGTACTTC.

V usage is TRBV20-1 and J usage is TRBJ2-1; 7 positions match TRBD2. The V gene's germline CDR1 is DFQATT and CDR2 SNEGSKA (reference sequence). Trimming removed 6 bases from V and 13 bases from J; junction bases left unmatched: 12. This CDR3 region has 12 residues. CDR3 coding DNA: TGCAGTGCGCCCCTTTTTAGCGGGCGTCAGTTCTTC. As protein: CSAPLFSGRQFF.

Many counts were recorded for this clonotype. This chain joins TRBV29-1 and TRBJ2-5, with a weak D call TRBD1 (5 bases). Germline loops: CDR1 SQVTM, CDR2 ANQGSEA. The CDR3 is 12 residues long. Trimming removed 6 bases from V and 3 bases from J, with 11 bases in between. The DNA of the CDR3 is TGCAGCGTCAGACAGAGTAAAGAGACCCAGTACTTC. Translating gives CSVRQSKETQYF.

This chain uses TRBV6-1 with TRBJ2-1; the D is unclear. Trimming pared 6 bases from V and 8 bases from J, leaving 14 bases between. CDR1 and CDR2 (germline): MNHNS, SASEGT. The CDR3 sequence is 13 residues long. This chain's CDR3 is CASRGLVQYEQFF. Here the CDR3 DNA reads TGTGCCAGCAGGGGATTGGTACAATATGAGCAGTTCTTC.